This T cell receptor beta chain was sequenced during a study of cytomegalovirus exposure and HLA in healthy donors. Study-level findings and limits: For presence/absence analyses, sequencing depth was assumed to be roughly uniform across donors. Most TCR beta V segments were productive about 87% or about 30% of the time in an earlier analysis. Several V segments, TRBV6-2 and TRBV6-3 among them, could not be told apart and were dropped.

Researchers ran the PCR with 60 Vbeta and 13 Jbeta primers. Per the original data handling: Per a later analysis, the number of unique TCR beta chains was approximately 80 million, of which 9 million to 12 million were shared. The repertoire was sequenced with immunoSEQ multiplex PCR; TCRdb's copy has only in-frame clones and lacks some. The DNA was the basis for D and trimming; V, J and clone size are from that table. The table includes roughly 150,000 clones, about 80% detected once. V lost 7 bases to trimming and J lost 2 bases, with 9 bases between them. Per germline, CDR1 MNHNS and CDR2 SASEGT. The CDR3 length is 13 residues. Comments on this clone: The antigen remains undetermined.

Specimen: PBMCs. The chain links TRBV6-1 to TRBJ2-1, with D unclear. The TCR originated in a woman aged 40 to 49 in good health and CMV-seronegative. CDR3 DNA sequence: TGTGCCAGCAACCCAGTGGCCTACAATGAGCAGTTCTTC. Amino acid sequence: CASNPVAYNEQFF.